The subject of this entry is one TCR beta chain. The data originate from a study of blood T cell repertoires in COVID-19. Across the whole study: Whether acute or convalescent, the COVID-19 samples came from the United States, Italy and Spain.

TCRdb's copy holds only in-frame clones and misses some; the assay was immunoSEQ multiplex PCR. Counted here are a few hundred thousand clones, around 80% occurring once; the ten biggest clones make up about 13%. The clonotype was recovered from a human donor in a cohort sampled during active COVID-19. The specimen sequenced was peripheral blood.

The CDR3, as DNA: TGTGCCAGCACTGAGTGGAGGAGCACTGAAGCTTTCTTT. As protein: CASTEWRSTEAFF. The chain carries TRBV5-6 and TRBJ1-1; D not certain. V lost 6 bases to trimming and J lost 4 bases, with 13 bases between them. The CDR3 is 13 residues long. CDR1 is SGHDT, CDR2 YYEEEE, per germline.